This T cell receptor beta chain was sequenced for a study of CXCR3-negative and CXCR3-positive naive CD8 T cells (dated 2019 in TCRdb). In the study overall: In total, about 135 million TRB reads were obtained, or roughly 1.5 +/- 0.3 million reads per library. Data from about 12 donors, pooled across two independent experiments, went into the diversity and physicochemical repertoire analyses. For the TRBV-TRBJ cluster analysis, the naive subsets came from 5 donors, while the memory cells came from 3 donors. General conclusions and limits of the study: TRB CDR3s from CXCR3-positive naive cells showed higher hydrophobicity (lower Kidera factor 4), lower energy, and higher strength and volume indices than CXCR3-negative naive cells. TRBV-TRBJ usage was similar between naive CXCR3-negative and CXCR3-positive cells from the same donor, while memory cells showed distinct patterns. Freshly isolated PBMCs were used for most assays because CXCR3 expression went down partially after cryopreservation. Both naive subsets had comparably high repertoire diversity, while memory CD8+ T cells had much lower repertoire diversity. Surface CD5, linked to self-reactivity in mice, was comparable between naive subsets; TCR interaction strength was therefore also inferred from TRB CDR3 physicochemical properties.

Turning to this clonotype: This clone's antigen is unknown.

Each CD8+ T cell subset was flow-sorted in triplicate, and some 300,000 cells per subset were placed directly into RLT lysis buffer. Naive CD8+ T cells were defined stringently as CD45RO-CCR7+CD27+CD95- to exclude memory contaminants. Standard density gradient centrifugation was used to isolate peripheral blood mononuclear cells from buffy coats. Naive CXCR3-negative and CXCR3-positive CD8+ T cells were flow-sorted on a FACSAria III. Total RNA was extracted from sorted cells using an RNeasy Mini Kit. The reads were generated on a NextSeq 550. The Human TCR Profiling Kit (MiLaboratory) was used to prepare UMI-labeled 5' RACE TRB cDNA libraries. cDNA synthesis used the entire amount of extracted RNA, and PCR amplification then used the entire amount of cDNA produced. Libraries were prepared in parallel with an identical number of PCR cycles. The authors' pipeline ran thus. With a minimum of two reads required per UMI, MIGEC and MiXCR pulled out about 53,000 +/- 10,000 unique UMI-labeled TRB cDNA molecules from each library. Each library averaged around 40,000 +/- 10,000 functional in-frame TRB CDR3 nucleotide clonotypes without stop codons. Diversity metrics, including normalized Shannon-Wiener and Chao1, were computed in VDJtools after downsampling to 5000 UMI-labeled TRB molecules per sample. Clonotype-size-weighted physicochemical properties of the central five CDR3 residues (interaction energy, strength, volume and Kidera factor 4) were computed in VDJtools. TCRdb reanalyzed the reads, keeping one entry per CDR3 protein sequence and omitting DNA. These V and J calls rely on TCRdb rather than the paper's analysis. The sample table gives approximately 100,000 distinct CDR3 sequences. 0.35% to 0.4% of the sample is in the top ten clones.

This sequence was found in a human donor in good health. Some clones in this sample may be carry-over from other donors' samples. Input material: naive CXCR3+ CD8+ T cells from blood. The label giving this sample's cell subset or site can be read as: CD45RO-CCR7+CD27+CD95- naive CD8+ T cells expressing CXCR3 (TNR3+).

This receptor carries the CDR3 CASSGVGANTGELFF. The chain is assembled from TRBV28 and TRBJ2-2. Looking up the germline V gene yields CDR1 MDHEN and CDR2 SYDVKM. From cysteine to phenylalanine, the CDR3 is 15 amino acids long. Only the protein is on record.